Listed below are T cell receptor beta chains from one sample, sequenced in a study of healthy donors' naive CD4 and CD8 T cells. TCRdb re-called the reads through MiXCR, storing one row per CDR3 protein. In the table there are around 180,000 distinct CDR3 sequences, around 74% of which are singletons. The sequenced sample consisted of naive CD4+ and CD8+ T cells sorted from blood, pooled from several donors. These receptors were taken from a pool of human donors in good health; the sample pools cells from several healthy donors. Each CDR3 is given without its conserved first and last residue. The order of the fields is V gene, J gene, CDR3 protein.

TRBV29-1	TRBJ2-1	SVLAGLYNEQF
TRBV6-5	TRBJ2-2	ASKTSGGHLTGELF
TRBV27	TRBJ2-5	ASRAQNQETQY
TRBV29-1	TRBJ2-7	SVGLDTYEQY
TRBV12-3/TRBV12-4	TRBJ2-1	ASSFGGYNEQF
TRBV7-8	TRBJ2-3	ASSSTTPGGTDTQY
TRBV29-1	TRBJ1-1	SVQGAMNTEAF
TRBV29-1	TRBJ2-7	SVEFDKTYEQY
TRBV27	TRBJ1-1	ASSFGIGTGGTEAF
TRBV5-4	TRBJ2-1	ASSSLLGTSGEDEQF
TRBV19	TRBJ2-1	ASSIVSGRASYNEQF
TRBV29-1	TRBJ2-7	SVENGQEAHYEQY
TRBV6-2/TRBV6-3	TRBJ1-1	ASSGTGRDTEAF
TRBV6-5	TRBJ2-5	ASSTQGRGQGETQY
TRBV29-1	TRBJ2-3	SVSGRVGPSTDTQY
TRBV11-2	TRBJ2-7	ASSNTGHNYEQY
TRBV20-1	TRBJ1-2	SARGVPETGSNNYGYT
TRBV29-1	TRBJ1-2	SVDRGLHGYT
TRBV19	TRBJ1-5	ASSMGQIWSNQPQH
TRBV27	TRBJ2-7	ASSFHTSGSSYEQY
TRBV30	TRBJ2-2	AWRTTLSGELF
TRBV6-2/TRBV6-3	TRBJ2-7	ASRPPAGNYEQY
TRBV20-1	TRBJ1-2	SASGDRDELGYT
TRBV5-6	TRBJ2-4	ASSLQGTQNIQY
TRBV29-1	TRBJ2-1	SVEDLRTSWNEQF
TRBV5-1	TRBJ1-5	ASSLWMGPDQPQH
TRBV6-5	TRBJ1-5	ASSPSTGKQPQH
TRBV29-1	TRBJ2-2	SVEVAGTGELF
TRBV29-1	TRBJ2-2	SVDGLENTGELF